This entry lists 4 T cell receptor beta chains sequenced from one sample in a study of post-analysis software for immune sequencing data. Findings and caveats of the study: Comparison of patients with controls showed five TRBV segments more frequent in patients, TRBV5-6, TRBV5-1 and TRBV20-1 among them.

Antigen specificity for these receptors is unknown. Unique molecular identifiers featured in each of the TCR beta cDNA libraries. Each CDR3 protein gets one entry after TCRdb re-called the PCR reads with MiXCR. The repertoire holds about 770,000 distinct CDR3 sequences, with 40% to 55% as singletons. The sequencing input was blood. These receptors were obtained from a girl aged 10-17 years with multiple sclerosis.

The chain recombines TRBV10-3 with TRBJ2-7; TRBD1 matches at 8 bases. Per the germline V gene, CDR1 is ENHRY and CDR2 is SYGVKD. The CDR3 runs to 14 residues. With V trimmed by 6 bases and J by 2 bases, 6 bases remained unmatched. The DNA for the CDR3 is TGTGCCATCAGCCCGACAGGGGACCCCTACGAGCAGTACTTC. Translating gives CAISPTGDPYEQYF.

The chain joins TRBV7-9 to TRBJ2-7; D is perhaps TRBD1 (6 bases). This CDR3 is 14 amino acids long. Germline V CDR1 and CDR2: SEHNR, FQNEAQ (reference sequence). V was pared by 1 base and J by 3 bases, with 10 bases between. The CDR3 region is CASSLEGHYYEQYF. In nucleotides, the CDR3 is TGTGCCAGCAGCTTAGAGGGACACTACTACGAGCAGTACTTC.

This chain connects TRBV12-3 or TRBV12-4 to TRBJ2-7; TRBD2 agrees at 13 bases. J was trimmed by 3 bases and V by 5 bases; bases with no gene match: 4. CDR3 length: 15 residues. The CDR3 here is CASSPGTSGIYEQYF. In DNA, the CDR3 is TGTGCCAGCAGTCCCGGGACTAGCGGGATCTACGAGCAGTACTTC.

The V call is TRBV6-5, the J call TRBJ2-3; 7 bases align to TRBD2. Germline V gene data show CDR1 as MNHEY and CDR2 as SVGAGI. The CDR3 is made up of 18 amino acids. The V segment lost 0 bases and the J segment 4 bases; nucleotides outside the gene matches: 13. The CDR3 nucleotides read TGTGCCAGCAGTTACTCGACCCCGGCGGGAGCTCTTTCAGATACGCAGTATTTT. Encoded protein: CASSYSTPAGALSDTQYF.